The source of this TCR beta chain is a study of blood T cell repertoires in COVID-19. TCRdb keeps only in-frame clones here, not all; method: immunoSEQ multiplex PCR. Seen here are approximately 140,000 clones, around four fifths observed once, and the top ten hold 2.2%. CDR3 length equals 12 residues. CDR1 and CDR2 (germline): SGHRS, YFSETQ. V shed 3 bases and J 6 bases; nucleotides not matched to a gene: 1. This TCR came from a man aged 70-80 years with acute or convalescent COVID-19. The V and J genes are TRBV5-1 and TRBJ2-3; the match to TRBD1 covers 7 bases. The sample was peripheral blood. The CDR3 DNA sequence: TGCGCCAGCAGCTCGGACAGGGATACGCAGTATTTT. Encoded protein: CASSSDRDTQYF. Full variable domain (outside the CDR3, taken from reference TRBV5-1 and TRBJ2-3): KAGVTQTPRYLIKTRGQQVTLSCSPISGHRSVSWYQQTPGQGLQFLFEYFSETQRNKGNFPGRFSGRQFSNSRSEMNVSTLELGDSALYLCASSSDRDTQYFGPGTRLTVL.